These T cell receptor beta chains were read from a single sample in a study of T cells in Graves' hyperthyroidism and ophthalmopathy. TCRdb reprocessed the multiplex PCR reads via MiXCR and lists one record per CDR3 protein. Here the sample spans a few hundred thousand distinct CDR3 sequences, about a sixth being singletons. Sample: blood. The receptor source for this set is a woman aged 25 to 39 with Graves' hyperthyroidism. Each CDR3 is given with its conserved first and last residue. A D gene is named only where the DNA matches it firmly. Rows may omit the clone size; those that give it use once, few, many or a size class.

>NA|17|TRBV6-1|NA|TRBJ2-7
CASSPRQGRGGSYEQYF
TGTGCCAGCAGTCCGAGACAGGGGAGGGGAGGTTCCTACGAGCAGTACTTC
>many|12|TRBV7-2|TRBD1|TRBJ1-1
CASSPRGPEAFF
TGTGCCAGCAGCCCTAGGGGGCCTGAAGCTTTCTTT
>few|12|TRBV5-1|NA|TRBJ2-5
CASSGQQETQYF
TGCGCCAGCAGCGGACAGCAAGAGACCCAGTACTTC
>many|15|TRBV7-3|TRBD2|TRBJ2-3
CASSRLAGAPDTQYF
TGTGCCAGCAGCCGGTTGGCGGGAGCCCCAGATACGCAGTATTTT
>many|11|TRBV7-2|NA|TRBJ2-5
CASSSRGAQYF
TGTGCCAGCAGCTCGAGGGGGGCCCAGTACTTC
>many|16|TRBV9|TRBD2|TRBJ2-3
CASSVVAGAGTDTQYF
TGTGCCAGCAGCGTCGTAGCGGGAGCGGGGACAGATACGCAGTATTTT
>many|16|TRBV7-9|TRBD2|TRBJ2-3
CASSVGLAGVGDTQYF
TGTGCCAGCAGCGTGGGACTAGCGGGAGTGGGAGATACGCAGTATTTT
>many|15|TRBV5-1|TRBD2|TRBJ2-1
CASSSGTSGMDEQFF
TGCGCCAGCAGTTCCGGGACTAGCGGGATGGATGAGCAGTTCTTC
>many|13|TRBV7-2|NA|TRBJ2-1
CASSSSVADEQFF
TGTGCCAGCAGCTCTAGCGTCGCGGATGAGCAGTTCTTC
>NA|15|TRBV20-1|NA|TRBJ2-4
CSAIPRLLAKNIQYF
TGCAGTGCAATCCCCCGTTTGCTAGCCAAAAACATTCAGTACTTC
>many|14|TRBV19|NA|TRBJ1-1
CASRAQGLNTEAFF
TGTGCCAGTAGGGCTCAGGGGTTGAACACTGAAGCTTTCTTT
>many|14|TRBV7-2|NA|TRBJ1-2
CASSLVEGQRGYTF
TGTGCCAGCAGCTTAGTGGAGGGCCAGCGGGGCTACACCTTC
>many|16|TRBV20-1|TRBD2|TRBJ2-1
CSASQPLVAGVSEQFF
TGCAGTGCTAGTCAACCCTTAGTAGCGGGAGTTAGTGAGCAGTTCTTC
>many|16|TRBV7-2|NA|TRBJ1-3
CASSPDFGSSGNTIYF
TGTGCCAGCAGCCCCGACTTTGGGTCCTCTGGAAACACCATATATTTT
>many|15|TRBV12-3/TRBV12-4|NA|TRBJ1-3
CASRKLQLSGNTIYF
TGTGCCAGCAGAAAACTTCAGTTATCTGGAAACACCATATATTTT
>NA|17|TRBV20-1|TRBD1|TRBJ1-2
CSARPNVGGIVNYGYTF
TGCAGTGCTAGACCCAACGTAGGGGGCATCGTCAACTATGGCTACACCTTC
>many|13|TRBV27|TRBD2|TRBJ2-1
CAAWGLADNEQFF
TGTGCCGCTTGGGGACTAGCGGACAATGAGCAGTTCTTC
>many|16|TRBV3-1|TRBD2|TRBJ2-5
CASSHGLAGEGGTQYF
TGTGCCAGCAGCCACGGACTAGCGGGGGAAGGAGGAACCCAGTACTTC
>NA|14|TRBV11-3|TRBD1|TRBJ2-1
CATSPQGAYNEQFF
TGTGCCACTAGCCCACAGGGGGCCTACAATGAGCAGTTCTTC
>once|15|TRBV30|TRBD2|TRBJ2-1
CACNGPSGTNNGQFF
TGTGCCTGCAACGGCCCTAGCGGGACTAACAATGGGCAGTTCTTC
>many|15|TRBV11-2|NA|TRBJ2-3
CASRTGTPRTDTQYF
TGTGCCAGCAGAACCGGGACCCCCCGCACAGATACGCAGTATTTT
>many|13|TRBV6-1|TRBD1|TRBJ1-1
CASRQGGDTEAFF
TGTGCCAGCAGACAGGGGGGGGACACTGAAGCTTTCTTT
>many|13|TRBV29-1|TRBD1|TRBJ1-1
CSETTGRNTEAFF
TGCAGCGAGACGACAGGGCGTAACACTGAAGCTTTCTTT